One and the same sample provided the 24 T cell receptor beta chains below, sequenced in a study of blood T cell repertoires in COVID-19. Generated by immunoSEQ multiplex PCR, the TCRdb table keeps only in-frame clones and is missing some. The data contain under 300,000 clones, about nine tenths of them singletons. The sample taken for sequencing was PBMCs or T cells enriched from blood (not recorded which). The receptors stem from a woman aged 50 to 65 who had recovered from COVID-19.

This clone was picked up one time. This chain joins TRBV7-9 and TRBJ2-5, with a weak D call TRBD1 (6 bases). V lost 1 base and J 5 bases, leaving 14 bases between the germline ends. Germline V lookup: CDR1 SEHNR, CDR2 FQNEAQ (reference sequence). This CDR3 is built from 15 residues. The chain's CDR3 is CASSLVLGGWETQYF. The CDR3 DNA reads TGTGCCAGCAGCTTAGTCCTTGGGGGCTGGGAGACCCAGTACTTC. The entire variable domain, with the rest obtained from reference TRBV7-9 and TRBJ2-5, is as follows: DTGVSQNPRHKITKRGQNVTFRCDPISEHNRLYWYRQTLGQGPEFLTYFQNEAQLEKSRLLSDRFSAERPKGSFSTLEIQRTEQGDSAMYLCASSLVLGGWETQYFGPGTRLLVL.

This clone was detected once. The chain is built from TRBV7-3 and TRBJ2-2, with D possibly being TRBD2 (7 bases). Germline V gives CDR1 SGHTA, CDR2 FQGTGA. The V end was cut by 4 bases, the J end by 3 bases, with 15 bases between. The CDR3 has 16 amino acids. CDR3 in amino acids: CASSSRGGADTGELFF. For the CDR3, the DNA is TGTGCCAGCAGCTCCCGCGGGGGCGCGGACACCGGGGAGCTGTTTTTT.

This chain uses TRBV5-4 with TRBJ2-7; the D gene is possibly TRBD1 (6 bases). CDR3 length: 12 residues. Germline loops: CDR1 SGHNT, CDR2 YYREEE (reference sequence). V shed 3 bases and J shed 3 bases, with 7 bases lying between them. The CDR3 sequence is CASSSQGYEQYF. The CDR3 DNA follows: TGTGCCAGCAGCTCACAGGGCTACGAGCAGTACTTC.

V usage is TRBV7-6 and J usage is TRBJ2-3; no firm D call. Trimming removed 4 bases at V and 0 bases at J, with 11 bases between. The germline V gene has CDR1 SGHVS and CDR2 FNYEAQ. The CDR3 totals 15 residues. This CDR3 reads CASSSETASTDTQYF. DNA of the CDR3: TGTGCCAGCAGCTCCGAGACTGCAAGCACAGATACGCAGTATTTT. The entire variable domain, with the rest obtained from reference TRBV7-6 and TRBJ2-3, is as follows: GAGVSQSPRYKVTKRGQDVALRCDPISGHVSLYWYRQALGQGPEFLTYFNYEAQQDKSGLPNDRFSAERPEGSISTLTIQRTEQRDSAMYRCASSSETASTDTQYFGPGTRLTVL.

The chain employs TRBV28 and TRBJ2-3, with 10 bases matching TRBD2. V shed 6 bases, J shed 3 bases, and the junction held 6 bases outside the gene matches. Looked up from germline, CDR1 is MDHEN and CDR2 is SYDVKM. This CDR3 is built from 15 residues. CDR3 loop: CASSLAGVRTDTQYF. In DNA, the CDR3 is TGTGCCAGCAGCCTAGCGGGAGTAAGAACAGATACGCAGTATTTT.

The chain has TRBV7-9 and TRBJ1-1; D perhaps matches TRBD1 (6 bases). This CDR3 region has 14 residues. Trimming pared 2 bases from V and 1 base from J, leaving 8 bases between. Germline lookup yields CDR1 SEHNR and CDR2 FQNEAQ (reference sequence). The CDR3: CASSLTGRNTEAFF. The CDR3, as DNA: TGTGCCAGCAGCTTAACAGGGCGGAACACTGAAGCTTTCTTT.

The chain couples TRBV6-5 to TRBJ1-1; unclear D gene. The length of the CDR3 is 15 residues. Germline CDR1 reads MNHEY; CDR2 reads SVGAGI. Trimming took off 5 bases at V and 1 base at J, with 14 bases between the two ends. The CDR3 sequence: CASSTAGLGNTEAFF. The CDR3 DNA reads TGTGCCAGCAGTACGGCGGGCCTTGGGAACACTGAAGCTTTCTTT.

This chain links TRBV5-1 with TRBJ2-2; 7 bases line up with TRBD1. Germline CDR1 reads SGHRS; CDR2 reads YFSETQ. After removal of 5 bases from V and 5 bases from J, the junction contained 3 bases not matched to a gene. The CDR3 loop spans 13 amino acids. CDR3 residues: CASSTGVTGELFF. The CDR3, as DNA: TGCGCCAGCAGTACAGGGGTTACCGGGGAGCTGTTTTTT.

V and J are TRBV4-1 and TRBJ1-1, with D possibly TRBD1 on 5 matching bases. This CDR3 contains 13 residues. Looked up from germline, CDR1 is MGHRA and CDR2 is YSYEKL. V lost 2 bases and J lost 7, with 11 bases in between. This CDR3 is CASSQIPQGEAFF. The CDR3 DNA is TGCGCCAGCAGCCAAATACCTCAGGGTGAAGCTTTCTTT.

The chain has TRBV7-3 and TRBJ2-1; no reliable D call. The CDR3 runs 14 residues. The V gene's germline CDR1 is SGHTA and CDR2 FQGTGA. Trimming shortened V by 5 bases and J by 0 bases, and 8 bases separated the two germline ends. In DNA form, the CDR3 reads TGTGCCAGCAGCCCTTCCCCCTCCTACAATGAGCAGTTCTTC. Protein product: CASSPSPSYNEQFF. The entire variable domain, with the rest obtained from reference TRBV7-3 and TRBJ2-1, is as follows: GAGVSQTPSNKVTEKGKYVELRCDPISGHTALYWYRQSLGQGPEFLIYFQGTGAADDSGLPNDRFFAVRPEGSVSTLKIQRTERGDSAVYLCASSPSPSYNEQFFGPGTRLTVL.

The gene calls are TRBV24-1 and TRBJ2-7; 7 bases are a match to TRBD1. Germline lookup yields CDR1 KGHDR and CDR2 SFDVKD. There are 15 residues in the CDR3. V was clipped by 4 bases and J by 3 bases; unmatched bases: 8. CDR3 in DNA: TGTGCCACCAGTGACCTCGGGGCAGGGGGCTACGAGCAGTACTTC. Encoded protein: CATSDLGAGGYEQYF.

This clone was seen just once. V and J are TRBV4-2 and TRBJ2-5; D might be TRBD2 (5 bases). The V gene's germline CDR1 is LGHNA and CDR2 YNFKEQ. The CDR3 loop spans 16 amino acids. Trimming removed 3 bases at V and 2 bases at J, with 16 bases between. The CDR3 region has the DNA TGTGCCAGCAGCCATCCCCTCGCAAGCGGACAAGAGACCCAGTACTTC. As protein: CASSHPLASGQETQYF.

This clone was detected a few times. The rearrangement uses TRBV18 and TRBJ1-5, with D perhaps matching TRBD1 (6 bases). The ends were cut back, 0 bases at V and 5 bases at J, with 17 bases in the middle. CDR3 length equals 17 residues. CDR1 and CDR2 (germline): KGHSH, LQKENI. CDR3 DNA sequence: TGTGCCAGCTCACCACCGGTCGGGGGGCGCGTAGATCAGCCCCAGCATTTT. It specifies CASSPPVGGRVDQPQHF.

The chain couples TRBV7-8 to TRBJ2-1; no definite D call. Germline V gene data show CDR1 as SGHVS and CDR2 as FQNEAQ. The CDR3 totals 14 residues. V was shortened by 5 bases and J by 7 bases, with 15 bases between the two germline ends. CDR3 sequence (DNA): TGTGCCAGCAGCCCCTTCGGTATCAATAATGAGCAGTTCTTC. This translates into CASSPFGINNEQFF.

The chain has TRBV19 and TRBJ1-4, with D possibly TRBD1 on 5 matching bases. Trimming took 5 bases from V and 1 from J, leaving 11 bases between them. Germline V gene lookup returns CDR1 LNHDA and CDR2 SQIVND (reference sequence). This CDR3 spans 15 amino acids. This chain's CDR3 is CASSGQGLTNEKLFF. CDR3 sequence (DNA): TGTGCCAGTAGTGGGCAGGGTTTAACTAATGAAAAACTGTTTTTT.

This chain links TRBV7-2 with TRBJ2-2; D unclear. Germline values: CDR1 SGHTA, CDR2 FQGNSA. V dropped 5 bases and J dropped 1 base, with 11 bases sitting between them. The CDR3 is made up of 15 amino acids. CDR3 bases: TGTGCCAGCAGCCCCAAGCGCGGGAACACCGGGGAGCTGTTTTTT. It is translated as CASSPKRGNTGELFF.

This clone was found a few times. The chain combines TRBV5-1 with TRBJ1-6; 8 bases are shared with TRBD1. Unmatched junction bases numbered 16, after V lost 0 bases and J lost 8 bases. CDR3 length equals 19 residues. Germline V CDR1 and CDR2: SGHRS, YFSETQ. Here the CDR3 reads CASSLESFGRTGRYSPLHF. Here the CDR3 DNA reads TGCGCCAGCAGCTTGGAATCGTTTGGTAGGACAGGGAGATATTCACCCCTCCACTTT.

The chain links TRBV5-1 to TRBJ2-1, with 10 bases lining up with TRBD1. J lost 2 bases, V lost 4 bases, and 3 bases had no gene match. Per germline, CDR1 SGHRS and CDR2 YFSETQ. CDR3 length: 15 amino acids. Written as DNA, the CDR3 is TGCGCCAGCAGCAAAGGACAGGGGGCCTACAATGAGCAGTTCTTC. Its protein is CASSKGQGAYNEQFF.

V usage is TRBV14 and J usage is TRBJ1-1; 12 nucleotides align to TRBD1. The CDR3 has 19 amino acids. Germline CDR1 and CDR2: SGHDN and FVKESK. V was pared by 3 bases and J by 0 bases, with 11 bases of the junction left unmatched. CDR3 nucleotides: TGTGCCAGCAGCCATCGTATCACCGGGACAGGGGGCATGAACACTGAAGCTTTCTTT. Protein: CASSHRITGTGGMNTEAFF.

In this sample, this clone turned up many times. V gene TRBV29-1 combines with J gene TRBJ1-4; no firm D call. CDR1 and CDR2 (germline): SQVTM, ANQGSEA. The CDR3 is 13 residues long. Trimming pared 4 bases from V and 2 bases from J, leaving 8 bases between. The CDR3 loop is CSVVPGTNEKLFF. In DNA, the CDR3 is TGCAGCGTTGTCCCCGGGACTAATGAAAAACTGTTTTTT. Looking up the rest from reference TRBV29-1 and TRBJ1-4 gives the full variable domain: SAVISQKPSRDICQRGTSLTIQCQVDSQVTMMFWYRQQPGQSLTLIATANQGSEATYESGFVIDKFPISRPNLTFSTLTVSNMSPEDSSIYLCSVVPGTNEKLFFGSGTQLSVL.

The rearrangement links TRBV5-1 to TRBJ1-1; 9 nucleotides align to TRBD1. Germline V gives CDR1 SGHRS, CDR2 YFSETQ. The CDR3 contains 15 residues. Unmatched junction bases numbered 3, after V lost 2 bases and J lost 1 base. The CDR3 is CASSLGDRANTEAFF. In nucleotides, the CDR3 is TGCGCCAGCAGCTTAGGGGACAGGGCGAACACTGAAGCTTTCTTT.

The chain uses TRBV19 and TRBJ2-7; TRBD2 is a possible D gene (5 bases). Germline lookup yields CDR1 LNHDA and CDR2 SQIVND (reference sequence). V dropped 2 bases and J dropped 3 bases, with 11 bases sitting between them. CDR3 length: 14 amino acids. Written as DNA, the CDR3 is TGTGCCAGTAGTATACGGACGGACTTCTACGAGCAGTACTTC. It codes for CASSIRTDFYEQYF.

This chain joins TRBV7-2 and TRBJ1-1; 9 bases map to TRBD1. This CDR3 comprises 15 residues. Germline V CDR1 and CDR2: SGHTA, FQGNSA. The junction had 6 bases not matched to a gene; V was cut back by 5 bases and J by 2 bases. The chain's CDR3 is CASSGQGPSNTEAFF. The CDR3 DNA follows: TGTGCCAGCAGCGGACAGGGGCCCTCCAACACTGAAGCTTTCTTT.

V and J are TRBV6-5 and TRBJ2-7, with 9 bases fitting TRBD2. The ends lost 9 bases at V and 9 bases at J; junction bases unmatched: 12. Germline CDR1 reads MNHEY; CDR2 reads SVGAGI. There are 13 residues in the CDR3. CDR3 in amino acids: CARPREGGSVQYF. The CDR3 nucleotides are TGTGCCAGGCCGCGGGAGGGGGGGTCAGTGCAGTACTTC.